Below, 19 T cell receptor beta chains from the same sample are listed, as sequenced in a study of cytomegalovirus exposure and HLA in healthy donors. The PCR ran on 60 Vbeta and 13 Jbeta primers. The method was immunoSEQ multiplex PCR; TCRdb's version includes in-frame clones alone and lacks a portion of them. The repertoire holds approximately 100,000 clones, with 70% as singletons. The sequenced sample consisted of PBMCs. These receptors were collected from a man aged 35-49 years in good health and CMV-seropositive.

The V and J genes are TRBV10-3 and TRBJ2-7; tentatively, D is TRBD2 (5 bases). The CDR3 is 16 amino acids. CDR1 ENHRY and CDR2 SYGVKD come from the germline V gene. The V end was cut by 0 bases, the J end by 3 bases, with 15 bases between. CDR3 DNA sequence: TGTGCCATCAGTGAGTCATTCAGAGGGATTCGCTACGAGCAGTACGTC. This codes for CAISESFRGIRYEQYV.

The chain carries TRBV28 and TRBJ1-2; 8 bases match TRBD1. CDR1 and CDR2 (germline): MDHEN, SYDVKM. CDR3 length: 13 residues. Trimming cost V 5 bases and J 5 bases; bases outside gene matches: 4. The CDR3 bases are TGTGCCAGCAGTGGAGGGACAGGATATGGCTACACCTTC. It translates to CASSGGTGYGYTF.

CDR3 residues: CASSYRGGNTIYF. Here the CDR3 DNA reads TGTGCCAGCAGCTACAGGGGTGGAAACACCATATATTTT. The chain employs TRBV5-6 and TRBJ1-3; 7 bases map to TRBD1. Trimming removed 3 bases from V and 3 bases from J; junction bases left unmatched: 0. Germline V gives CDR1 SGHDT, CDR2 YYEEEE. This CDR3 comprises 13 residues.

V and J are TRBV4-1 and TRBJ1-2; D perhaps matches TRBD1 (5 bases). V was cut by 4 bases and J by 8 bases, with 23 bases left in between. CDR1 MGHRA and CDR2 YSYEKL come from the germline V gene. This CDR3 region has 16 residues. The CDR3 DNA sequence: TGCGCCAGCAGCCCCCGGCCAGGGTCCGCTATGTTCGGCTACACCTTC. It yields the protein CASSPRPGSAMFGYTF.

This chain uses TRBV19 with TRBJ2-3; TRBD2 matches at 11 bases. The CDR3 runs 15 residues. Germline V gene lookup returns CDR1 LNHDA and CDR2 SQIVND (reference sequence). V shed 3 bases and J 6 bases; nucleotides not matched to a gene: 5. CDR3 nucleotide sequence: TGTGCCAGTAGTATCCAGACTAGCGGGATCGATACGCAGTATTTT. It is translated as CASSIQTSGIDTQYF.

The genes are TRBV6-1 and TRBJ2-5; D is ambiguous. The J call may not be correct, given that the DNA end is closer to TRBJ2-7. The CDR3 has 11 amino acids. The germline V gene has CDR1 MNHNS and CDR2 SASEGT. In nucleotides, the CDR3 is TGTGCCAGCAGAGATCGCTACGAGCAGTACTTC. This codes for CASRDRYEQYF.

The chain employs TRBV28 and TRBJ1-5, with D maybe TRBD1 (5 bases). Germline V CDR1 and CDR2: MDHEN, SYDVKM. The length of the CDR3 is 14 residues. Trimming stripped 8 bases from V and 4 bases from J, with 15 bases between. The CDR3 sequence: CASSTSEGNQPQHF. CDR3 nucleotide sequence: TGTGCCAGCTCTACCTCGGAGGGGAATCAGCCCCAGCATTTT.

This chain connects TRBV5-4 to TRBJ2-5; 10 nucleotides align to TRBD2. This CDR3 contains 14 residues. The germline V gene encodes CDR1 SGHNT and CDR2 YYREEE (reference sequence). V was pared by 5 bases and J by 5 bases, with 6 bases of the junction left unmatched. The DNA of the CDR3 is TGTGCCAGCAGTATAGCGGGAGGATCTGAGACCCAGTACTTC. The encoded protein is CASSIAGGSETQYF.

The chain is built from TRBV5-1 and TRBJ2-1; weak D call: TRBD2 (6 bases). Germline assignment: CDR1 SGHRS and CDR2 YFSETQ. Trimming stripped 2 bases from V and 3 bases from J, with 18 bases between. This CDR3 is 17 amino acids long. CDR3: CASSFDLAGSGYNEQFF. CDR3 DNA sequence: TGCGCCAGCAGCTTTGATTTGGCGGGATCGGGCTACAATGAGCAGTTCTTC.

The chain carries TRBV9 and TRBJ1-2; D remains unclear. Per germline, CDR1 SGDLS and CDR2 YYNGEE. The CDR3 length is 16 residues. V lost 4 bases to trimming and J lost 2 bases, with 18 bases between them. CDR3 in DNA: TGTGCCAGCAGCTCGCTGACTATCCCCACAAACTATGGCTACACCTTC. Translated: CASSSLTIPTNYGYTF.

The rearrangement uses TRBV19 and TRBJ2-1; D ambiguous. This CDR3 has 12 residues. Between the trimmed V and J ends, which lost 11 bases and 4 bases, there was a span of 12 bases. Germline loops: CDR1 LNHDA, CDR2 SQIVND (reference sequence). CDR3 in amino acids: CASNPGYNEQFF. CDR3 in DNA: TGTGCCTCCAACCCGGGTTACAATGAGCAGTTCTTC.

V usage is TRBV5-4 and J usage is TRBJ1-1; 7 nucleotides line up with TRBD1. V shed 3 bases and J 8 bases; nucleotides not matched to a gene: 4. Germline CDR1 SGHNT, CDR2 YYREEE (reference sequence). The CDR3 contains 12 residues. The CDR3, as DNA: TGTGCCAGCAGCTCCCCAGGGGGAGAAGCTTTCTTT. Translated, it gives CASSSPGGEAFF.

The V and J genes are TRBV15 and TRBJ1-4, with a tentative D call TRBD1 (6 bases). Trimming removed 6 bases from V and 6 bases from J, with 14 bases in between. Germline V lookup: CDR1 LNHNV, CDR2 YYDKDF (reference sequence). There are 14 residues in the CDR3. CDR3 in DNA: TGTGCCACCAGGACGACAGGTGGACATGAAAAACTGTTTTTT. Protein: CATRTTGGHEKLFF.

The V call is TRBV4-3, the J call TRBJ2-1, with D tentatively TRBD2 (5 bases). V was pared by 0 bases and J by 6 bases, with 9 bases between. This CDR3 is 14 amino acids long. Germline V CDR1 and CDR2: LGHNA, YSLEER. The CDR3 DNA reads TGCGCCAGCAGCCAAGATCGGGGAATCAATGAGCAGTTCTTC. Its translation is CASSQDRGINEQFF.

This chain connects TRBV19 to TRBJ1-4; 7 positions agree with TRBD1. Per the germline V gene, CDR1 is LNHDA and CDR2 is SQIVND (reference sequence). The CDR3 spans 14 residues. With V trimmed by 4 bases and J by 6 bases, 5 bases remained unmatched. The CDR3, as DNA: TGTGCCAGTAGTACGCTTCAGGGGGATGAAAAACTGTTTTTT. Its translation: CASSTLQGDEKLFF.

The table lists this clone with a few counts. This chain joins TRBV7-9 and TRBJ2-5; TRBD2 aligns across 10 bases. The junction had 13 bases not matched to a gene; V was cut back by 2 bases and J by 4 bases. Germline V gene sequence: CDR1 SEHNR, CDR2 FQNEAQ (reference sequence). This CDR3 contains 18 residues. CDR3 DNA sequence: TGTGCCAGCAGCTTATACGTCTTGGCAGCGGGAGGGGGAGAGACCCAGTACTTC. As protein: CASSLYVLAAGGGETQYF.

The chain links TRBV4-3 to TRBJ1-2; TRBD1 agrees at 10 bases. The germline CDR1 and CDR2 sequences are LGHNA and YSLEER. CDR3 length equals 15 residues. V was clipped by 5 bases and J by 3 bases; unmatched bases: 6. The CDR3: CASSEGTGDHYGYTF. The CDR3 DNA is TGCGCCAGCAGCGAGGGGACAGGGGACCACTATGGCTACACCTTC.

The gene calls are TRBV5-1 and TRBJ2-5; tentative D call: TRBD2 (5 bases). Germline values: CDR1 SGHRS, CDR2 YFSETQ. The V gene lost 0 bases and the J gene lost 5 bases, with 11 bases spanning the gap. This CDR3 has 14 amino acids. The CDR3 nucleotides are TGCGCCAGCAGCTTGGCCACGGGGTCGGAGACCCAGTACTTC. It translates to CASSLATGSETQYF.

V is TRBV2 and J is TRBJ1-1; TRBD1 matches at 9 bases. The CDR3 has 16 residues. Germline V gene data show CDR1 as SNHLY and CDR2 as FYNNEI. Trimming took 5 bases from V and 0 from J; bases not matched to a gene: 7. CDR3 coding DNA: TGTGCCAGCAGTACAGGGGGCTCGGGGATGAACACTGAAGCTTTCTTT. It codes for CASSTGGSGMNTEAFF.